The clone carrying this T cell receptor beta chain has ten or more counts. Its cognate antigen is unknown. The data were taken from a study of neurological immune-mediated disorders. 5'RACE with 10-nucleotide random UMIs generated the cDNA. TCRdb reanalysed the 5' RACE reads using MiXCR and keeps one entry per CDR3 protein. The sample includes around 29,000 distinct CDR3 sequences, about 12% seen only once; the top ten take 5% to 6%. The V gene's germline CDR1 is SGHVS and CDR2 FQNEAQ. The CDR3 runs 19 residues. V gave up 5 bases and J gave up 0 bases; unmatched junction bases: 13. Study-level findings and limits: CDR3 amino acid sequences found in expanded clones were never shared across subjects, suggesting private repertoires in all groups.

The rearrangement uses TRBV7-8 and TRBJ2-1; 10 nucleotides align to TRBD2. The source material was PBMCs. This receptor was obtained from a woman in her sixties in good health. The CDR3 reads CASSGDSGGPKSSYNEQFF. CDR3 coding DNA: TGTGCCAGCAGCGGGGATAGCGGGGGGCCCAAGAGCTCCTACAATGAGCAGTTCTTC.